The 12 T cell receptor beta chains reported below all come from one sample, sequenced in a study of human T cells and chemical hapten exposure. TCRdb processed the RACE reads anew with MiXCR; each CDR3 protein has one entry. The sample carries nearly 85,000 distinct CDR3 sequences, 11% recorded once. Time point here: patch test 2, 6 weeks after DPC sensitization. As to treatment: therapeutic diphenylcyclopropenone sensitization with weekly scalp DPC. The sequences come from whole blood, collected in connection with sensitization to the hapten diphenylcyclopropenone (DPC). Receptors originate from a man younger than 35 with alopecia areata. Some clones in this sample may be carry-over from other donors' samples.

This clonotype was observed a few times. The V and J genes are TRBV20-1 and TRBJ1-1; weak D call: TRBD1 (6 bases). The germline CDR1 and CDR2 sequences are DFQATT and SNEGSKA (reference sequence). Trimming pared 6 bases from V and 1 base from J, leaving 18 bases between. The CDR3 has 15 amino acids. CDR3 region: CSAQGGSIGNTEAFF. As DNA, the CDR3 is TGCAGTGCCCAAGGGGGTAGCATCGGGAACACTGAAGCTTTCTTT.

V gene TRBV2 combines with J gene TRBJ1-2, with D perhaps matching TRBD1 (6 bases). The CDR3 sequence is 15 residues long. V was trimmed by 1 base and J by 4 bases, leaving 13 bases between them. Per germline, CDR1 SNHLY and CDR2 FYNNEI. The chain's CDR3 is CASSEVSGVFYGYTF. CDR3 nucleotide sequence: TGTGCCAGCAGTGAAGTTTCAGGGGTGTTCTATGGCTACACCTTC.

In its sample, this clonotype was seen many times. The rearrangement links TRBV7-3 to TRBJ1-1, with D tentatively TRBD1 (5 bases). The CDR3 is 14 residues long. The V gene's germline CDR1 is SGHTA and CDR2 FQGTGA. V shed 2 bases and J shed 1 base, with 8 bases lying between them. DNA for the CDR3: TGTGCCAGCAGCTTAGACAGTGAGAACACTGAAGCTTTCTTT. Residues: CASSLDSENTEAFF.

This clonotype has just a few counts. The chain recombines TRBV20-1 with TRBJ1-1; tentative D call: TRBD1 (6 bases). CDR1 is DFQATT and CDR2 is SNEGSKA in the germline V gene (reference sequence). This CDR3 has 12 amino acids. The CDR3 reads CSSGGGGTEAFF. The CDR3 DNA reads TGCAGCTCGGGCGGAGGGGGCACTGAAGCTTTCTTT.

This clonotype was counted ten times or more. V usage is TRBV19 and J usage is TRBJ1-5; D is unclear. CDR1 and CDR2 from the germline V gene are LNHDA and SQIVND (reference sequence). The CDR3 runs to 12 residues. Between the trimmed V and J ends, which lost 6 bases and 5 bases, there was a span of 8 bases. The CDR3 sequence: CASRDRDQPQHF. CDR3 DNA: TGTGCCAGTAGGGACCGAGATCAGCCCCAGCATTTT. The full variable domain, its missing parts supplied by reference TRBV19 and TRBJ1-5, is DGGITQSPKYLFRKEGQNVTLSCEQNLNHDAMYWYRQDPGQGLRLIYYSQIVNDFQKGDIAEGYSVSREKKESFPLTVTSAQKNPTAFYLCASRDRDQPQHFGDGTRLSIL.

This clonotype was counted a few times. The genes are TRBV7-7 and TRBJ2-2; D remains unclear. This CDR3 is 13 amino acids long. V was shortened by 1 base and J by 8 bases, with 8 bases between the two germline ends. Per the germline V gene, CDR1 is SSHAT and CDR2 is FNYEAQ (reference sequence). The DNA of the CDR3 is TGTGCCAGCAGCTTAGTAGGAGAGGGGGAGCTGTTTTTT. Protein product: CASSLVGEGELFF.

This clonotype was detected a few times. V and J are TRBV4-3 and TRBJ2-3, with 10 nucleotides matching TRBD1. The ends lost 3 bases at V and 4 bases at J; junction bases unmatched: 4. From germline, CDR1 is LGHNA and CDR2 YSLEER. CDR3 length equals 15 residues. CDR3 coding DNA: TGCGCCAGCAGCCAGACGACAGGGGGCCCAGATACGCAGTATTTT. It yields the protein CASSQTTGGPDTQYF.

The CDR3 DNA reads as TGTGCCACCAGTGATTTAGTGGGAGATACGCAGTATTTT. Translated: CATSDLVGDTQYF. V gene TRBV24-1 combines with J gene TRBJ2-3; D gene unclear. The V gene's germline CDR1 is KGHDR and CDR2 SFDVKD. CDR3 length: 13 amino acids. V was cut by 1 base and J by 5 bases, with 6 bases left in between.

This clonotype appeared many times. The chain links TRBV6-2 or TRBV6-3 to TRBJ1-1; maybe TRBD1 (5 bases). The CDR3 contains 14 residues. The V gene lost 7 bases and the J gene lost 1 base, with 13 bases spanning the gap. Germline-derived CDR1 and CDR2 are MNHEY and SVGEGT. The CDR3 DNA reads TGTGCCAGCAAGAATACCGGGGGGAACACTGAAGCTTTCTTT. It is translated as CASKNTGGNTEAFF.

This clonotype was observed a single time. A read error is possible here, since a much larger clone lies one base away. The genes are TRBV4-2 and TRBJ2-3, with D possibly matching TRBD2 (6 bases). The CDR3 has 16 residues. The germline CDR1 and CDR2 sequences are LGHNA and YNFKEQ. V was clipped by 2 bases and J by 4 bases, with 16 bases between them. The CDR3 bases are TGTGCCAGCAGCCAACTTGAAGCGGCGGGACCAGATACGCAGTATTTT. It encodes CASSQLEAAGPDTQYF.

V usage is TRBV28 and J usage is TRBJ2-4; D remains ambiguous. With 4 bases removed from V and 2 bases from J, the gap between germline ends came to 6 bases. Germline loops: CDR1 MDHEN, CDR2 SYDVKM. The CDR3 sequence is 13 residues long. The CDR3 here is CASSSNPKNIQYF. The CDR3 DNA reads TGTGCCAGCAGTTCCAATCCCAAAAACATTCAGTACTTC.

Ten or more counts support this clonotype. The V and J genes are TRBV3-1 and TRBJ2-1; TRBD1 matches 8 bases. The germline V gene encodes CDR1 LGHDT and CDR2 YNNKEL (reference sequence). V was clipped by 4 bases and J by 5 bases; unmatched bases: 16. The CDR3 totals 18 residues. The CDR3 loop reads CASSRGPTGTGSNNEQFF. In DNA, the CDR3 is TGTGCCAGCAGCCGGGGTCCAACCGGGACAGGTAGTAACAATGAGCAGTTCTTC.